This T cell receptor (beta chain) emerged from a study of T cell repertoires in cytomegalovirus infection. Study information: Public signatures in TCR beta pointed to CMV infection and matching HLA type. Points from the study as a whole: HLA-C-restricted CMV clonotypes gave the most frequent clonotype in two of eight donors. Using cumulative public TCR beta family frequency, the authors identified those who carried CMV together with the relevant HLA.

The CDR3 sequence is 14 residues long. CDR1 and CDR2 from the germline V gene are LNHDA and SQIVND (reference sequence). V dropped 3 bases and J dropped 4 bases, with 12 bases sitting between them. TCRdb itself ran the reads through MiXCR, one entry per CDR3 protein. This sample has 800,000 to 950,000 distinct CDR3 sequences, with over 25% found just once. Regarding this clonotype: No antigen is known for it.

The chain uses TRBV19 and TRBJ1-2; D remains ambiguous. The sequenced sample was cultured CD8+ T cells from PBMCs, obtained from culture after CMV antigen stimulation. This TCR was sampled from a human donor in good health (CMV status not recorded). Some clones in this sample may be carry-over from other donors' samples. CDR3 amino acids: CASSMGSDVYGYTF. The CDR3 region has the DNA TGTGCCAGTAGTATGGGCAGCGATGTCTATGGCTACACCTTC.